This passage covers 21 T cell receptor beta chains from one sample sequenced in a study of chemoradiotherapy in HPV16-positive cancers (dated by TCRdb to 2022 to 2024). The receptor library was made with the immunoSEQ multiplex PCR assay. In its TCRdb copy, this immuneACCESS table keeps in-frame sequences only and misses some clones. Where compared with another copy, unresolved V genes explain less than half of these, and the others have no known cause. Counted in this sample were roughly 9,000 clones; 71% of them appeared once. Of the sample, about a tenth is held by the ten largest clones. Sample collection was performed from a patient who underwent chemoradiotherapy. Source of these receptors: a human donor with HPV-associated anogenital cancer.

The chain carries TRBV27 and TRBJ1-2; TRBD1 matches at 11 bases. This CDR3 comprises 17 residues. Trimming cost V 5 bases and J 1 base; bases outside gene matches: 9. From germline, CDR1 is MNHEY and CDR2 SMNVEV (reference sequence). The CDR3 nucleotides read TGTGCCAGCAGTGGGGAGGGACAGGGGGTGGGTAACTATGGCTACACCTTC. Its protein product is CASSGEGQGVGNYGYTF.

This clone was detected once. This sequence joins TRBV6-1 and TRBJ2-7; D not resolved. CDR3 length equals 11 residues. V lost 8 bases, J lost 0 bases, and 5 bases lay in between. Germline loops: CDR1 MNHNS, CDR2 SASEGT. CDR3 coding DNA: TGTGCCAGCGGGTTCTCCTACGAGCAGTACTTC. It specifies CASGFSYEQYF.

This sequence joins TRBV15 and TRBJ2-3, with D tentatively TRBD1 (6 bases). The CDR3 totals 18 residues. Trimming took off 0 bases at V and 2 bases at J, with 18 bases between the two ends. The germline CDR1 and CDR2 sequences are LNHNV and YYDKDF (reference sequence). The CDR3 region is CATSRDPIGQTPTDTQYF. The CDR3 nucleotides are TGTGCCACCAGCAGAGATCCAATTGGACAGACCCCCACAGATACGCAGTATTTT.

The chain is built from TRBV6-6 and TRBJ1-1, with no clear D. CDR1 is MNHNY, CDR2 SVGAGI, per germline (reference sequence). Trimming removed 8 bases at V and 0 bases at J, with 13 bases between. CDR3 length: 14 amino acids. CDR3 nucleotides: TGTGCCAGCCTGACAAGTACCATGAACACTGAAGCTTTCTTT. This encodes CASLTSTMNTEAFF.

This clone was picked up one time. The chain has TRBV19 and TRBJ1-2; unclear D gene. CDR1 is LNHDA, CDR2 SQIVND, per germline (reference sequence). CDR3 length equals 13 residues. Trimming pared 4 bases from V and 6 bases from J, leaving 12 bases between. DNA of the CDR3: TGTGCCAGTAGTACCGTGGCTGGGGATGGCTACACCTTC. Protein product: CASSTVAGDGYTF.

This chain links TRBV2 with TRBJ1-6; unclear D gene. This CDR3 has 14 amino acids. Germline lookup yields CDR1 SNHLY and CDR2 FYNNEI. V was clipped by 2 bases and J by 6 bases, with 8 bases between them. The CDR3 is CASSERGLNSPLHF. The CDR3, as DNA: TGTGCCAGCAGTGAAAGAGGGCTTAATTCACCCCTCCACTTT.

The rearrangement links TRBV6-6 to TRBJ1-1, with a tentative D call TRBD1 (5 bases). The CDR3 is 14 residues long. Germline CDR1 and CDR2: MNHNY and SVGAGI (reference sequence). V was cut by 4 bases and J by 2 bases, with 11 bases left in between. CDR3 DNA: TGTGCCAGCAGTTTCCCACAGGAAAACACTGAAGCTTTCTTT. It is translated as CASSFPQENTEAFF.

This clone appeared a few times. The gene calls are TRBV7-9 and TRBJ1-4; D gene unclear. Trimming took 2 bases from V and 0 from J, leaving 10 bases between them. CDR3 length: 16 residues. The germline V gene encodes CDR1 SEHNR and CDR2 FQNEAQ (reference sequence). For the CDR3, the DNA is TGTGCCAGCAGCTTATCAGAAGGAGCAACTAATGAAAAACTGTTTTTT. Translation gives CASSLSEGATNEKLFF.

CDR3 region: CASSPGTLGTQYF. The CDR3 DNA sequence: TGTGCCAGCAGCCCCGGGACGTTAGGGACCCAGTACTTC. The chain uses TRBV7-2 and TRBJ2-5; tentatively, D is TRBD1 or TRBD2 (5 bases each). V was trimmed by 5 bases and J by 7 bases, leaving 14 bases between them. In germline, CDR1 is SGHTA, CDR2 FQGNSA. CDR3 length: 13 amino acids.

In this sample, this clone turned up a few times. This chain joins TRBV9 and TRBJ2-5, with 9 nucleotides matching TRBD2. Germline V gene sequence: CDR1 SGDLS, CDR2 YYNGEE. The CDR3 is 18 residues long. Germline trimming cut 3 bases from V and 4 bases from J; bases unmatched to any gene: 16. The CDR3 is CASSARPVGGGALETQYF. The CDR3 DNA sequence: TGTGCCAGCAGCGCCCGCCCGGTTGGCGGGGGGGCCTTAGAGACCCAGTACTTC.

This clone was observed a few times. The genes are TRBV6-6 and TRBJ2-1, with 9 positions matching TRBD1. V lost 4 bases and J lost 6; bases outside the gene matches: 7. This CDR3 is 15 amino acids long. From germline, CDR1 is MNHNY and CDR2 SVGAGI (reference sequence). DNA for the CDR3: TGTGCCAGCAGTTTCCCCGGGACAGGGACCAATGAGCAGTTCTTC. Its translation: CASSFPGTGTNEQFF.

This rearrangement joins TRBV5-1 to TRBJ2-5, with 9 nucleotides matching TRBD1. The DNA end is a closer match to TRBJ2-7, so the J assignment may be wrong. This CDR3 region has 15 residues. Germline-derived CDR1 and CDR2 are SGHRS and YFSETQ. CDR3 coding DNA: TGCGCCAGCAGCTCTACAGGGGGCTACTCCTACGAGCAGTACTTC. This codes for CASSSTGGYSYEQYF.

The rearrangement links TRBV4-1 to TRBJ2-3; D unclear. Trimming shortened V by 1 base and J by 2 bases, and 7 bases separated the two germline ends. The CDR3 is 14 residues long. The germline gives CDR1 MGHRA, CDR2 YSYEKL. The CDR3 loop reads CASSQGPNTDTQYF. CDR3 nucleotide sequence: TGCGCCAGCAGCCAAGGGCCAAACACAGATACGCAGTATTTT.

This clone was detected only a few times. This sequence joins TRBV5-1 and TRBJ1-2; 9 nucleotides line up with TRBD1. CDR1 is SGHRS and CDR2 is YFSETQ in the germline V gene. The trim removed 3 bases at V and 7 bases at J, leaving 7 bases unmatched. The CDR3 extends over 14 amino acids. CDR3 DNA sequence: TGCGCCAGCAGCTCAACCGGGACAGGGTCTGGCTACACCTTC. This sequence encodes CASSSTGTGSGYTF.

The gene calls are TRBV4-3 and TRBJ2-2, with 12 bases matching TRBD1. The CDR3 is made up of 16 amino acids. Germline CDR1 and CDR2: LGHNA and YSLEER. The V segment lost 1 base and the J segment 11 bases; nucleotides outside the gene matches: 8. CDR3 nucleotides: TGCGCCAGCAGCCAAGCACCCGGGACAGGGGGCGCCGAGCTGTTTTTT. Residues: CASSQAPGTGGAELFF.

The chain recombines TRBV7-9 with TRBJ2-5, with D possibly called TRBD1 or TRBD2 (5 bases each). Germline V gives CDR1 SEHNR, CDR2 FQNEAQ (reference sequence). The CDR3 loop spans 14 amino acids. The V end was cut by 1 base, the J end by 0 bases, with 6 bases between. The CDR3 reads CASSLGGYQETQYF. The CDR3 nucleotides read TGTGCCAGCAGCTTAGGGGGGTACCAAGAGACCCAGTACTTC.

The chain combines TRBV5-4 with TRBJ1-2, with TRBD1 matching over 7 bases. The trim removed 0 bases at V and 0 bases at J, leaving 2 bases unmatched. The CDR3 consists of 15 residues. Germline CDR1 reads SGHNT; CDR2 reads YYREEE (reference sequence). This CDR3 is CASSLGTGSNYGYTF. As DNA, the CDR3 is TGTGCCAGCAGCTTGGGGACAGGATCTAACTATGGCTACACCTTC.

J is TRBJ1-6 and V is TRBV7-6; D is unresolved. CDR1 and CDR2 from the germline V gene are SGHVS and FNYEAQ. With 5 bases removed from V and 0 bases from J, the gap between germline ends came to 11 bases. The CDR3 loop spans 16 amino acids. The CDR3 DNA sequence: TGTGCCAGCAGCGTAGGGAAGAGCTCCTATAATTCACCCCTCCACTTT. It is translated as CASSVGKSSYNSPLHF.

The rearrangement links TRBV7-8 to TRBJ2-2, with 8 bases fitting TRBD2. Germline V lookup: CDR1 SGHVS, CDR2 FQNEAQ. Trimming cost V 5 bases and J 4 bases; bases outside gene matches: 6. This CDR3 comprises 15 residues. DNA of the CDR3: TGTGCCAGCAGCGGGCGGGGGGCGGTCACCGGGGAGCTGTTTTTT. Its translation is CASSGRGAVTGELFF.

The chain joins TRBV6-1 to TRBJ1-4; D might be TRBD1 (6 bases). The V gene lost 1 base and the J gene lost 0 bases, with 18 bases spanning the gap. In germline, CDR1 is MNHNS, CDR2 SASEGT. This CDR3 contains 19 residues. CDR3 loop: CASSEVLSGTFATNEKLFF. The CDR3 coding sequence is TGTGCCAGCAGTGAAGTTTTATCGGGGACATTTGCAACTAATGAAAAACTGTTTTTT.

The chain recombines TRBV6-5 with TRBJ1-5; no reliable D call. Between the trimmed V and J ends, which lost 6 bases and 7 bases, there was a span of 16 bases. Germline V gives CDR1 MNHEY, CDR2 SVGAGI. The CDR3 runs to 14 residues. The CDR3 loop is CASSNRKGGQPQHF. The CDR3 coding sequence is TGTGCCAGCAGCAACCGAAAGGGAGGGCAGCCCCAGCATTTT.